This entry describes one TCR beta chain. Time point given: after dendritic cell vaccination, including at tumor progression/relapse. The V and J ends lost 6 bases and 7 bases respectively, with 15 bases between them. CDR1 is MDHEN, CDR2 SYDVKM, per germline. CDR3 length equals 13 residues. The data were obtained in a study of glioma-infiltrating T cells after dendritic cell vaccination. Amplification used 60 V beta primers and 13 J beta primers. TCRdb's table, derived via immunoSEQ multiplex PCR, lists solely in-frame clones and lacks some. This repertoire shows 50,000 to 65,000 clones, over 65% found once; its top ten account for roughly 9%.

The rearrangement links TRBV28 to TRBJ1-2; no reliable D call. The material sequenced was blood, taken after dendritic cell vaccination. The receptor's source is a human donor with glioblastoma. In nucleotides, the CDR3 is TGTGCCAGCAGGCCACGGGAGACCTTTGGCTACACCTTC. This sequence encodes CASRPRETFGYTF.